These 32 T cell receptor beta chains were all obtained from the same sample, sequenced in a study of Graves' ophthalmopathy and Graves' hyperthyroidism. Beta-chain TCR CDR3 regions were amplified from RNA transcripts. HTBI-primed RT-PCR formed the first round, and a multiplex PCR formed the second. TCRdb re-called the multiplex PCR reads through MiXCR, storing one row per CDR3 protein. The sample records 400,000 to 450,000 distinct CDR3 sequences, approximately 21% being singletons. Specimen: peripheral blood. These receptors originate from a woman aged 18 to 35 with stable Graves' hyperthyroidism.

With regard to this clonotype: Mismatch with germline at one junction end may stem from a read error. The J gene is TRBJ1-2, the V gene TRBV29-1; 7 positions agree with TRBD1. Per the germline V gene, CDR1 is SQVTM and CDR2 is ANQGSEA. This CDR3 has 13 amino acids. This CDR3 is CSASVTGTYGYTF. For the CDR3, the DNA is TGCAGCGCGTCTGTGACAGGGACCTATGGTTACACCTTC.

The sample holds many counts of this clonotype. This chain joins TRBV7-2 and TRBJ2-7; 7 bases are a match to TRBD1. This CDR3 has 14 residues. Germline-derived CDR1 and CDR2 are SGHTA and FQGNSA. Germline trimming cut 2 bases from V and 3 bases from J; bases unmatched to any gene: 4. The CDR3, as DNA: TGTGCCAGCAGCTTACGCCAGGGGGACTACGAGCAGTACTTC. Translation gives CASSLRQGDYEQYF.

In its sample, this clonotype was seen many times. The J gene is TRBJ2-7, the V gene TRBV28; 9 nucleotides match TRBD2. There are 13 residues in the CDR3. From germline, CDR1 is MDHEN and CDR2 SYDVKM. J lost 5 bases, V lost 3 bases, and 2 bases had no gene match. In nucleotides, the CDR3 is TGTGCCAGCAGTTTTAGCGGGAGCAACGAGCAGTACTTC. Amino acid sequence: CASSFSGSNEQYF.

This clonotype has just a few counts. As DNA, the CDR3 is TGTGCCAGCAGTTCAGGACACTCCCGTCAAGCTTTCTTT. Translation: CASSSGHSRQAFF. This chain links TRBV28 with TRBJ1-1, with TRBD1 as a possible D gene (5 bases). Trimming removed 4 bases at V and 9 bases at J, with 15 bases between. The length of the CDR3 is 13 residues. Germline values: CDR1 MDHEN, CDR2 SYDVKM.

This clonotype was recorded many times. CDR3 region: CASSTGTGGEQYF. In nucleotides, the CDR3 is TGTGCCAGCAGTACCGGGACAGGGGGGGAGCAGTACTTC. The rearrangement uses TRBV2 and TRBJ2-7, with 11 bases identical to TRBD1. Germline CDR1 reads SNHLY; CDR2 reads FYNNEI. The CDR3 has 13 amino acids. The V segment lost 5 bases and the J segment 7 bases; nucleotides outside the gene matches: 4.

This clonotype was found many times. J is TRBJ2-5 and V is TRBV6-1, with D tentatively TRBD1 (6 bases). Trimming took off 6 bases at V and 5 bases at J, with 10 bases between the two ends. Germline V gene sequence: CDR1 MNHNS, CDR2 SASEGT. CDR3 length equals 12 residues. The CDR3 bases are TGTGCCAGCAGCTCAGGGGACGAGACCCAGTACTTC. This codes for CASSSGDETQYF.

This clonotype was picked up many times. The CDR3, as DNA: TGCGCCAGCAGCGGGGGGGGACGGACCAGCTATGGCTACACCTTC. Translated, it gives CASSGGGRTSYGYTF. The chain combines TRBV5-1 with TRBJ1-2, with a weak D call TRBD1 (5 bases). This CDR3 comprises 15 residues. CDR1 and CDR2 from the germline V gene are SGHRS and YFSETQ. Deletions cut 4 bases from V and 4 bases from J, with 17 bases between.

This chain joins TRBV5-1 and TRBJ2-7; 10 bases line up with TRBD1. V was clipped by 4 bases and J by 6 bases; unmatched bases: 7. The CDR3 spans 14 residues. Germline loops: CDR1 SGHRS, CDR2 YFSETQ. CDR3 in amino acids: CASSAWGQGLEQYF. The CDR3 bases are TGCGCCAGCAGCGCCTGGGGACAGGGGCTCGAGCAGTACTTC.

The rearrangement links TRBV29-1 to TRBJ2-7; D unclear. CDR3 size: 13 residues. CDR1 is SQVTM and CDR2 is ANQGSEA in the germline V gene. The V and J ends lost 4 bases and 0 bases respectively, with 10 bases between them. CDR3 nucleotide sequence: TGCAGCGTTGTTTTGCGGAGCTCCTACGAGCAGTACTTC. Amino acid sequence: CSVVLRSSYEQYF.

V usage is TRBV2 and J usage is TRBJ1-5; D might be TRBD1 (5 bases). The length of the CDR3 is 14 residues. Trimming cost V 7 bases and J 2 bases, with 12 bases left between them. Per the germline V gene, CDR1 is SNHLY and CDR2 is FYNNEI. CDR3 coding DNA: TGTGCCAGCAAGGAACCCAGGGGCAATCAGCCCCAGCATTTT. It is translated as CASKEPRGNQPQHF.

This clonotype was picked up many times. The chain combines TRBV7-2 with TRBJ1-3, with D hard to call. Germline CDR1 SGHTA, CDR2 FQGNSA. The length of the CDR3 is 14 residues. V was trimmed by 6 bases and J by 1 base, leaving 10 bases between them. CDR3 region: CASSVKASGNTIYF. The CDR3 DNA follows: TGTGCCAGCAGTGTAAAAGCATCTGGAAACACCATATATTTT.

This clonotype was counted ten times or more. CDR3 coding DNA: TGTGCCAGTAGTCTCCAACAGGGAACCGTCTCTGGGGCCAACGTCCTGACTTTC. Protein product: CASSLQQGTVSGANVLTF. The genes are TRBV19 and TRBJ2-6, with D possibly TRBD1 on 6 matching bases. Germline V CDR1 and CDR2: LNHDA, SQIVND (reference sequence). Trimming stripped 5 bases from V and 0 bases from J, with 17 bases between. The CDR3 is made up of 18 amino acids.

The sample holds many counts of this clonotype. The chain joins TRBV6-5 to TRBJ2-5; TRBD2 matches 7 bases. The CDR3 contains 14 residues. Trimming at V came to 5 bases and at J to 5 bases, leaving 8 bases not matched to a gene. Germline V CDR1 and CDR2: MNHEY, SVGAGI. The CDR3 here is CASSLTGTKETQYF. CDR3 DNA sequence: TGTGCCAGCAGTCTAACCGGGACTAAGGAGACCCAGTACTTC.

This clonotype has at least ten counts. The chain has TRBV15 and TRBJ1-3; D is unclear. CDR3 size: 12 residues. Trimming pared 0 bases from V and 4 bases from J, leaving 1 base between. Germline V lookup: CDR1 LNHNV, CDR2 YYDKDF (reference sequence). The CDR3 region has the DNA TGTGCCACCAGCAGAGACGGAAACACCATATATTTT. Translated, it gives CATSRDGNTIYF.

This clonotype was counted ten times or more. The chain uses TRBV20-1 and TRBJ2-4; D perhaps matches TRBD2 (6 bases). The V gene's germline CDR1 is DFQATT and CDR2 SNEGSKA (reference sequence). V was shortened by 5 bases and J by 9 bases, with 8 bases between the two germline ends. This CDR3 contains 10 residues. The CDR3 spells CSAGLTIQYF. CDR3 in DNA: TGCAGTGCTGGACTAACCATTCAGTACTTC.

V and J are TRBV2 and TRBJ1-1, with 9 bases identical to TRBD1. The J segment lost 4 bases and the V segment lost 3 bases, leaving 3 bases of the junction unmatched. The germline V gene encodes CDR1 SNHLY and CDR2 FYNNEI. This CDR3 contains 14 residues. The DNA of the CDR3 is TGTGCCAGCAGTGACCGGACAGGGGCCACTGAAGCTTTCTTT. Residues: CASSDRTGATEAFF.

The chain links TRBV12-3 or TRBV12-4 to TRBJ2-5; the match to TRBD2 covers 15 bases. The CDR3 covers 16 residues. Unmatched junction bases numbered 2, after V lost 4 bases and J lost 2 bases. CDR3 sequence (DNA): TGTGCCAGCAGTTCCGGACTAGCGGGGGGGCAAGAGACCCAGTACTTC. This gives the protein CASSSGLAGGQETQYF.

This clonotype was picked up many times. This chain uses TRBV12-3 or TRBV12-4 with TRBJ2-5; no clear D gene. V shed 3 bases and J shed 6 bases, with 5 bases lying between them. The CDR3 is 11 amino acids. The chain's CDR3 is CASSFGQTQYF. CDR3 bases: TGTGCCAGCAGTTTCGGGCAGACCCAGTACTTC.

This clonotype was counted at least ten times. The chain combines TRBV12-3 or TRBV12-4 with TRBJ1-1, with D possibly being TRBD1 (6 bases). The CDR3 loop spans 15 amino acids. V dropped 3 bases and J dropped 1 base, with 12 bases sitting between them. Here the CDR3 DNA reads TGTGCCAGCAGTTTCTCGGGGGCGGGGAACACTGAAGCTTTCTTT. This sequence encodes CASSFSGAGNTEAFF.

This clonotype was counted at least ten times. This sequence joins TRBV20-1 and TRBJ1-5; 9 nucleotides align to TRBD1. Trimming at V came to 4 bases and at J to 2 bases, leaving 6 bases not matched to a gene. CDR1 and CDR2 (germline): DFQATT, SNEGSKA (reference sequence). This CDR3 is built from 15 residues. CDR3 nucleotides: TGCAGTGCTATACAGGGGGCTGGGGGCAATCAGCCCCAGCATTTT. It codes for CSAIQGAGGNQPQHF.

This clonotype occurred many times. CDR3: CASSYIAGGPKTQYF. The CDR3 DNA follows: TGTGCCAGCAGCTATATAGCGGGAGGGCCAAAGACCCAGTACTTC. The genes are TRBV12-3 or TRBV12-4 and TRBJ2-5, with 11 bases lining up with TRBD2. After removal of 6 bases from V and 6 bases from J, the junction contained 9 bases not matched to a gene. The CDR3 runs 15 residues.

Details on this clonotype: This may arise from a read error, as a much more abundant clone is one base away. The V and J genes are TRBV24-1 and TRBJ1-1, with a tentative D call TRBD1 (6 bases). The CDR3 has 13 amino acids. Germline V gene lookup returns CDR1 KGHDR and CDR2 SFDVKD. The CDR3 protein is CATGRGLNTEACF. CDR3 sequence (DNA): TGTGCCACCGGGCGGGGGCTTAACACTGAAGCTTGCTTT.

This clonotype was counted only a few times. This chain joins TRBV6-1 and TRBJ2-5; weak D call: TRBD1 (5 bases). The CDR3 length is 12 residues. V dropped 5 bases and J dropped 7 bases, with 11 bases sitting between them. Germline V gives CDR1 MNHNS, CDR2 SASEGT. CDR3 coding DNA: TGTGCCAGCAGTCAGGACCAGGGGACCCAGTACTTC. Residues: CASSQDQGTQYF.

Many counts were recorded for this clonotype. The chain recombines TRBV30 with TRBJ2-4, with D possibly matching TRBD2 (6 bases). V lost 0 bases to trimming and J lost 4 bases, with 13 bases between them. The CDR3 extends over 15 amino acids. The germline V gene encodes CDR1 GTSNPN and CDR2 SVGIG (reference sequence). The chain's CDR3 is CAWSVLGTLKNIQYF. As DNA, the CDR3 is TGTGCCTGGAGTGTACTGGGGACTTTGAAAAACATTCAGTACTTC.

This clonotype was counted many times. This chain joins TRBV24-1 and TRBJ2-7, with TRBD1 matching 9 bases. The CDR3 runs to 16 residues. Looked up from germline, CDR1 is KGHDR and CDR2 is SFDVKD. V shed 5 bases and J 2 bases; nucleotides not matched to a gene: 9. CDR3 amino acids: CATSALGGQGTYEQYF. The CDR3 DNA follows: TGTGCCACCAGTGCCCTGGGGGGACAGGGCACCTACGAGCAGTACTTC.

This chain uses TRBV18 with TRBJ2-2; TRBD1 might be the D (6 bases). This CDR3 is built from 16 residues. V shed 2 bases and J shed 3 bases, with 13 bases lying between them. Germline CDR1 is KGHSH and CDR2 is LQKENI. Written as DNA, the CDR3 is TGTGCCAGCTCACCATCTGGGGGCTTCGACACCGGGGAGCTGTTTTTT. Protein sequence: CASSPSGGFDTGELFF.

The chain joins TRBV6-1 to TRBJ2-7; D may be TRBD1 (6 bases). CDR1 is MNHNS, CDR2 SASEGT, per germline. Trimming left V 2 bases short and J 1 base short, with 18 bases between. CDR3 length: 17 amino acids. The CDR3 DNA is TGTGCCAGCAGTGAAAGTAAGGTGGGGGCCCCTTCCTACGAGCAGTACTTC. This translates into CASSESKVGAPSYEQYF.

This clonotype occurred many times. CDR3 bases: TGCGCCAGCAGCTTGGAGACAGGGGAAGTTTCACCCCTCCACTTT. Residues: CASSLETGEVSPLHF. This chain joins TRBV5-1 and TRBJ1-6; 8 nucleotides agree with TRBD1. CDR1 and CDR2 (germline): SGHRS, YFSETQ. Trimming cost V 0 bases and J 9 bases; bases outside gene matches: 5. CDR3 size: 15 residues.

This clonotype was counted many times. The genes are TRBV20-1 and TRBJ2-2, with a tentative D call TRBD2 (5 bases). This CDR3 is 17 amino acids long. V dropped 0 bases and J dropped 6 bases, with 20 bases sitting between them. CDR1 and CDR2 from the germline V gene are DFQATT and SNEGSKA (reference sequence). CDR3 residues: CSARDLPSIARAGELFF. CDR3 coding DNA: TGCAGTGCTAGAGACCTACCCTCTATAGCGAGGGCCGGGGAGCTGTTTTTT.

There are many counts of this clonotype. The V gene is TRBV30, the J gene TRBJ2-7; 12 bases agree with TRBD2. Germline V lookup: CDR1 GTSNPN, CDR2 SVGIG (reference sequence). The CDR3 has 17 residues. Trimming at V came to 1 base and at J to 2 bases, leaving 9 bases not matched to a gene. In DNA form, the CDR3 reads TGTGCCTGGAGTGGGGGACTAGCGGGTTTCCCCGCCTACGAGCAGTACTTC. This codes for CAWSGGLAGFPAYEQYF.

This clonotype was recorded many times. CDR3 protein: CASSDSYSGNTIYF. CDR3 DNA sequence: TGTGCCAGCAGCGACAGTTACTCTGGAAACACCATATATTTT. The rearrangement joins TRBV6-1 to TRBJ1-3; maybe TRBD1 (5 bases). Trimming stripped 6 bases from V and 0 bases from J, with 9 bases between. Germline CDR1 is MNHNS and CDR2 is SASEGT. The CDR3 has 14 residues.

This clonotype has ten or more counts. The chain recombines TRBV12-3 or TRBV12-4 with TRBJ1-1, with D hard to call. V was pared by 4 bases and J by 2 bases, with 11 bases between. This CDR3 has 14 amino acids. DNA of the CDR3: TGTGCCAGCAGTTCGTTCCCAGATAACACTGAAGCTTTCTTT. Protein product: CASSSFPDNTEAFF.